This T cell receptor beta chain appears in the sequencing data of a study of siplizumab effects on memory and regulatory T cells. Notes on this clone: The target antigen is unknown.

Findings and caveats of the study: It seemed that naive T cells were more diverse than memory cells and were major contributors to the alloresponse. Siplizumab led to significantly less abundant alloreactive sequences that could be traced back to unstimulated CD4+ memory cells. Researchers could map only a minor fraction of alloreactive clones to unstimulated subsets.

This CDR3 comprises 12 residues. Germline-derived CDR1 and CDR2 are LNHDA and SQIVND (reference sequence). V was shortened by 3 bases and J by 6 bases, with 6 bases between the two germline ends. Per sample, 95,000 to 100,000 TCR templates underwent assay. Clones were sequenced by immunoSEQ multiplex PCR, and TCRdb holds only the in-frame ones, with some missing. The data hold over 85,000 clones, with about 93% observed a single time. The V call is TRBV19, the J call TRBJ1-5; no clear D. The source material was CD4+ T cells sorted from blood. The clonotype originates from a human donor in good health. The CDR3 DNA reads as TGTGCCAGTAGTATGTTCGGTCAGCCCCAGCATTTT. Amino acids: CASSMFGQPQHF.